The next 4 T cell receptor beta chains were all read from a single sample in a study of T cells expressing NK-cell markers. TCRdb reprocessed the 5' RACE reads, keeping one entry per CDR3 protein, no DNA. This table holds roughly 380,000 distinct CDR3 sequences. The sequenced sample consisted of blood T cells: a sorted CD56 or NKG2C T cell subset, CD4+ or CD8+ T cells, or bulk PBMC T cells (not recorded which). The receptor source for this set is a man aged 18-70 years in good health.

The CDR3 sequence: CATRIPGGSNEQFF. V usage is TRBV10-3 and J usage is TRBJ2-1; the TCRdb D gene call, TRBD1, has no DNA to confirm it. Germline V gene lookup returns CDR1 ENHRY and CDR2 SYGVKD. This CDR3 spans 14 amino acids.

The genes are TRBV5-5 and TRBJ2-6. Germline CDR1 and CDR2: SGHKS and YYEKEE (reference sequence). The CDR3 length is 16 residues. CDR3: CASKGQTFAGANVLTF.

The V call is TRBV12-3 or TRBV12-4, the J call TRBJ1-4; TCRdb's D gene call, TRBD1, goes unchecked for lack of DNA. The CDR3 loop spans 15 amino acids. CDR3 sequence: CASSLAGTGGEKLFF.

The gene calls are TRBV6-1 and TRBJ2-1; TCRdb gives TRBD1 as the D gene, but with no DNA this cannot be confirmed. The germline gives CDR1 MNHNS, CDR2 SASEGT. The CDR3 is 13 residues long. CDR3 region: CASSEARTGEQFF.